The clone carrying this T cell receptor (beta chain) was counted only a few times. Its antigen remains unknown. Researchers took RNA transcripts and amplified TCR beta CDR3 regions from them. An initial RT-PCR round employing HTBI primers preceded a second-round multiplex PCR. TCRdb reanalysed the multiplex PCR reads using MiXCR and keeps one entry per CDR3 protein. This repertoire shows 560,000 or so distinct CDR3 sequences, about two fifths found once; its top ten account for less than 4.5%. This sample is part of a study of Graves' ophthalmopathy and Graves' hyperthyroidism. Diagnostic conclusions were grounded in clinical symptoms, serum thyroxine, TRAb, thyroid ultrasound and orbital computed tomography. Overall study results and limits: Ophthalmopathy progression prediction by the model yielded a sensitivity of 70.59% and a specificity of about 72%.

The germline V gene has CDR1 LNHDA and CDR2 SQIVND (reference sequence). The CDR3 consists of 18 residues. Trimming removed 5 bases from V and 6 bases from J; junction bases left unmatched: 17. Sequenced material: peripheral blood or thyroid tissue (not recorded which). J is TRBJ2-7 and V is TRBV19; 12 nucleotides align to TRBD1. This receptor was obtained from an adult man with Graves' hyperthyroidism. The CDR3 sequence is CASSVRDRGLAGPREQYF. DNA of the CDR3: TGTGCCAGTAGTGTCCGGGACAGGGGGCTAGCGGGACCTCGCGAGCAGTACTTC.